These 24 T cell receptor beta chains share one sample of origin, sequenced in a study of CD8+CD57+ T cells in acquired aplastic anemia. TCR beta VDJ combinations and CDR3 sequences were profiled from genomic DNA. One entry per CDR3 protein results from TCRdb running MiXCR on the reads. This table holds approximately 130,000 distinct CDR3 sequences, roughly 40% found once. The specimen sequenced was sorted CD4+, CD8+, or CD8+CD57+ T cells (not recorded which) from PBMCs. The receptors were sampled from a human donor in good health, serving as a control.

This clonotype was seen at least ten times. DNA of the CDR3: TGTGCCAGTAGTGGCAGCCTTAGCAATCAGCCCCAGCATTTT. It encodes CASSGSLSNQPQHF. The chain couples TRBV19 to TRBJ1-5; no clear D. Looked up from germline, CDR1 is LNHDA and CDR2 is SQIVND (reference sequence). The V gene lost 5 bases and the J gene lost 0 bases, with 8 bases spanning the gap. The CDR3 covers 14 residues.

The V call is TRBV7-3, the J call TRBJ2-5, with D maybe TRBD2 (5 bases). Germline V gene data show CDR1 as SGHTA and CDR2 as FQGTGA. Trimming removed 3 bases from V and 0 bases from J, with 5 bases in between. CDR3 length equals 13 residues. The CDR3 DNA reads TGTGCCAGCAGCTTGGACTACCAAGAGACCCAGTACTTC. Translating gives CASSLDYQETQYF.

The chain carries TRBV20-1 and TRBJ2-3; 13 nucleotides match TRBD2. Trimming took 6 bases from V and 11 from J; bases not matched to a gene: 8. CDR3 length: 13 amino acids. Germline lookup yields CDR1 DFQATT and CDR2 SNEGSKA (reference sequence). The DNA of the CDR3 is TGCAGTGCCCAAGGACTAGCGGGAGATGAGCAGTATTTT. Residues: CSAQGLAGDEQYF.

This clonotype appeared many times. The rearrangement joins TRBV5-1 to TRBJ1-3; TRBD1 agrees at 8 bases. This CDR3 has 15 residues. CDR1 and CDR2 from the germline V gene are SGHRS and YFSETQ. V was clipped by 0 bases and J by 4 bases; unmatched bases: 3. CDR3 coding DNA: TGCGCCAGCAGCTTGGAAACAGGGGGAGGAAACACCATATATTTT. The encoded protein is CASSLETGGGNTIYF.

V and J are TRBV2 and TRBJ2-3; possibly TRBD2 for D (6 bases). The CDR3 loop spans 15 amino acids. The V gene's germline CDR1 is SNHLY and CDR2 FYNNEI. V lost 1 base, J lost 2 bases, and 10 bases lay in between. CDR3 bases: TGTGCCAGCAGTGAAGGGATAGCGGCCACAGATACGCAGTATTTT. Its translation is CASSEGIAATDTQYF.

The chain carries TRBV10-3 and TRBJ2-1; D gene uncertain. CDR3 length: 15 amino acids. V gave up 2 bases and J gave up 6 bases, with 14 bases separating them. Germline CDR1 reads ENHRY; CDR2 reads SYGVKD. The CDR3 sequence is CAISEELTAVNEQFF. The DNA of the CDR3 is TGTGCCATCAGTGAGGAACTGACGGCGGTCAATGAGCAGTTCTTC.

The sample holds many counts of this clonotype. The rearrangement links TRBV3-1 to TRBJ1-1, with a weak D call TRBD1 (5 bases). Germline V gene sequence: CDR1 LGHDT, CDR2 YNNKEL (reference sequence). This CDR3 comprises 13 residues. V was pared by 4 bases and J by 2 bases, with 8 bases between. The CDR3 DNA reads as TGTGCCAGCAGCCCCGACAGTAACACTGAAGCTTTCTTT. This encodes CASSPDSNTEAFF.

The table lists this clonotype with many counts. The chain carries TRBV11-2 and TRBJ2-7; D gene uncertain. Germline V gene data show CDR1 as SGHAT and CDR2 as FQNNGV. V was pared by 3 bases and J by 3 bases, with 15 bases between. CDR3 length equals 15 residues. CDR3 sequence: CASSFRQTPGYEQYF. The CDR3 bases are TGTGCCAGCAGCTTTCGCCAAACTCCCGGCTACGAGCAGTACTTC.

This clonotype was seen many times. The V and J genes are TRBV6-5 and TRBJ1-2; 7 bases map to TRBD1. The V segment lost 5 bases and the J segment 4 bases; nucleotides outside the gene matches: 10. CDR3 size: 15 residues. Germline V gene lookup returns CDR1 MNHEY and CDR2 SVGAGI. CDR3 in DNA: TGTGCCAGCAGTAACAGGCCAGGGGGAATCTATGGCTACACCTTC. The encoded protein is CASSNRPGGIYGYTF.

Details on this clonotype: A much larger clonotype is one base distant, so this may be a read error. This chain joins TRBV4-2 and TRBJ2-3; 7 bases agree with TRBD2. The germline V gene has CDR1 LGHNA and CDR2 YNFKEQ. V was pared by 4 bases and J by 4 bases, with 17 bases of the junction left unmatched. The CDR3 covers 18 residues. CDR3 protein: CASSRHSGVLFGADTQYF. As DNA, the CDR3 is TGTGCCAGCAGCCGGCACAGCGGGGTACTCTTCGGCGCAGATACGCAGTATTTT.

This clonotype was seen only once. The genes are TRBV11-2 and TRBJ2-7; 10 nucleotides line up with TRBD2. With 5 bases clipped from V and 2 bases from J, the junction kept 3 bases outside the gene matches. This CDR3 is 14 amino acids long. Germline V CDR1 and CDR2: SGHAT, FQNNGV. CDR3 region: CASSKGLATYEQYF. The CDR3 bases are TGTGCCAGCAGCAAGGGACTAGCGACCTACGAGCAGTACTTC.

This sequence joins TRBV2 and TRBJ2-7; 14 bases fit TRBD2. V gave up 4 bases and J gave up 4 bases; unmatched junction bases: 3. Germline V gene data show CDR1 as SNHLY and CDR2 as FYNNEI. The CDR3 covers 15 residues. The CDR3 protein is CASSAGTSGSYEQYF. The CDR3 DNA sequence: TGTGCCAGCAGTGCAGGGACTAGCGGGAGTTACGAGCAGTACTTC.

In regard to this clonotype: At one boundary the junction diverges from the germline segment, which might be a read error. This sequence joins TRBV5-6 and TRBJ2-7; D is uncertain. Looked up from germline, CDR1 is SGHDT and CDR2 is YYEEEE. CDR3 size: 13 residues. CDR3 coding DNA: TGTGCCAGCAGCTTGGCAATCTCCTACGAGCGGTACTTC. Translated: CASSLAISYERYF.

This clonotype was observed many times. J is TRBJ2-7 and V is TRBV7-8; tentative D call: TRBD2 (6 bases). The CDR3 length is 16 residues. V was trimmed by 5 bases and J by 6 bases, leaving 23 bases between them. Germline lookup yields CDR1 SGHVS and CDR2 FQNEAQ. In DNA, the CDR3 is TGTGCCAGCAGCCTTACTCCCGGGAGTCCCTCTCGCGAGCAGTACTTC. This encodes CASSLTPGSPSREQYF.

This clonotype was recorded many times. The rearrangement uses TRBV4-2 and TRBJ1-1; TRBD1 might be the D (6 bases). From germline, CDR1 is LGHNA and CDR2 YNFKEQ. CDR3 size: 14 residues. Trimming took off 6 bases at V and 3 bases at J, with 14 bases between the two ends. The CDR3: CASSDTGLDTEAFF. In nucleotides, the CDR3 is TGTGCCAGCAGTGATACAGGGTTGGACACTGAAGCTTTCTTT.

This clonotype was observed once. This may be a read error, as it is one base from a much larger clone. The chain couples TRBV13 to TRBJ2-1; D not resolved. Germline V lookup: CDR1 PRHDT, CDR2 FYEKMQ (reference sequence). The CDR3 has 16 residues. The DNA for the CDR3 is TGTACCAGCAGAGAAGTCGAGTTTAGCTCCTACAATGAGCAGTTCTTC. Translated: CTSREVEFSSYNEQFF.

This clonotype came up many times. CDR3 in DNA: TGTGCCAGCAGCGTGACAGCAGGGACCCAGTACTTC. Amino acids: CASSVTAGTQYF. This chain uses TRBV9 with TRBJ2-5; maybe TRBD1 (5 bases). The germline V gene encodes CDR1 SGDLS and CDR2 YYNGEE. The CDR3 sequence is 12 residues long. The V end was cut by 2 bases, the J end by 7 bases, with 9 bases between.

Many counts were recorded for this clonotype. In nucleotides, the CDR3 is TGTGCCAGCAGCTTAGGCGGAAAAGCTTTCTTT. It encodes CASSLGGKAFF. The chain recombines TRBV11-3 with TRBJ1-1; D ambiguous. V was pared by 1 base and J by 9 bases, with 6 bases between. Germline V lookup: CDR1 SGHNT, CDR2 YENEEA. This CDR3 is 11 amino acids long.

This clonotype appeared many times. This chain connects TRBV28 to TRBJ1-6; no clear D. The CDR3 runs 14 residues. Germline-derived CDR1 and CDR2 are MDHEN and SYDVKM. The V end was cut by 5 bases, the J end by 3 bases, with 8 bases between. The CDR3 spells CASSRPDYNSPLHF. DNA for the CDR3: TGTGCCAGCAGTAGGCCAGACTATAATTCACCCCTCCACTTT.

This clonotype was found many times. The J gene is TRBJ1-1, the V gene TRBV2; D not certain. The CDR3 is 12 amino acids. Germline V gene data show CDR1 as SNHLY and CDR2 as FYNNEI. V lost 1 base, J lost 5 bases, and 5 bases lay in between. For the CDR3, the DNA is TGTGCCAGCAGTGAAGGGATTACTGAAGCTTTCTTT. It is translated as CASSEGITEAFF.

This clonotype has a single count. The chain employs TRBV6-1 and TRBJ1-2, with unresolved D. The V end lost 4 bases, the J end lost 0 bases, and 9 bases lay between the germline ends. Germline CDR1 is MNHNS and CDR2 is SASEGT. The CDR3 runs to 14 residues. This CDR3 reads CASSGGPPNYGYTF. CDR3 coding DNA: TGTGCCAGCAGTGGGGGTCCCCCTAACTATGGCTACACCTTC.

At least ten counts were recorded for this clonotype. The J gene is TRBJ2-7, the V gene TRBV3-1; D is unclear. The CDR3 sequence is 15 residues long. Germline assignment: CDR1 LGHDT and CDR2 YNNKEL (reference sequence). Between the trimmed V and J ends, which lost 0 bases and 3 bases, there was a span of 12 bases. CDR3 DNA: TGTGCCAGCAGCCAAGAGATCGCTCCGGGCTACGAGCAGTACTTC. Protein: CASSQEIAPGYEQYF.

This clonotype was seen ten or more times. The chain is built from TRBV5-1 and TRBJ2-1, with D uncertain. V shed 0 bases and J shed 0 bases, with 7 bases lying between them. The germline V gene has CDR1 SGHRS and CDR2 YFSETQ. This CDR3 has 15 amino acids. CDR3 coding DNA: TGCGCCAGCAGCTTGGCCCGGGCCTCCTACAATGAGCAGTTCTTC. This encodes CASSLARASYNEQFF.

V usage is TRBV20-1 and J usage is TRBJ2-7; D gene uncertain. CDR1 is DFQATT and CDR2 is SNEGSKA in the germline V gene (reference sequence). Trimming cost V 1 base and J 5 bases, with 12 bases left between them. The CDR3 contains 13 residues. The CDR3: CSARVLESDEQYF. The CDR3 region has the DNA TGCAGTGCTAGAGTGTTAGAGTCAGACGAGCAGTACTTC.